The 21 T cell receptor beta chains listed next were all sequenced from one sample in a study of blood T cell repertoires in COVID-19. Using immunoSEQ multiplex PCR, the repertoire was profiled, and TCRdb retains in-frame clones only, with some absent. The data contain roughly 130,000 clones, approximately 89% of them seen just once; the ten biggest clones take up roughly 10%. The sample taken for sequencing was peripheral blood. The receptors originated from a man in his 60s with active or convalescent COVID-19.

The rearrangement joins TRBV2 to TRBJ1-4, with D uncertain. V lost 3 bases and J lost 3, with 5 bases in between. This CDR3 is 13 amino acids long. Germline V gene lookup returns CDR1 SNHLY and CDR2 FYNNEI. CDR3 in DNA: TGTGCCAGCAGTGACAGGTCTAATGAAAAACTGTTTTTT. It specifies CASSDRSNEKLFF.

The CDR3: CAIRTGTGELFF. The CDR3 bases are TGTGCCATCAGGACGGGGACCGGGGAGCTGTTTTTT. The J gene is TRBJ2-2, the V gene TRBV10-3, with D possibly TRBD2 on 5 matching bases. Trimming took 6 bases from V and 5 from J, leaving 7 bases between them. This CDR3 comprises 12 residues. The V gene's germline CDR1 is ENHRY and CDR2 SYGVKD.

V usage is TRBV30 and J usage is TRBJ1-4, with D hard to call. V lost 4 bases to trimming and J lost 4 bases, with 7 bases between them. CDR3 size: 12 residues. Germline assignment: CDR1 GTSNPN and CDR2 SVGIG (reference sequence). The CDR3 reads CAWTGSNEKLFF. The CDR3 coding sequence is TGTGCCTGGACGGGAAGTAATGAAAAACTGTTTTTT. The full variable domain, with the rest looked up from reference TRBV30 and TRBJ1-4, is SQTIHQWPATLVQPVGSPLSLECTVEGTSNPNLYWYRQAAGRGLQLLFYSVGIGQISSEVPQNLSASRPQDRQFILSSKKLLLSDSGFYLCAWTGSNEKLFFGSGTQLSVL.

The CDR3, as DNA: TGTGCCAGCAGCTTGGGAGACAGAAATCAGCCCCAGCATTTT. Its translation is CASSLGDRNQPQHF. The chain combines TRBV5-8 with TRBJ1-5, with D maybe TRBD1 (5 bases). Trimming took off 0 bases at V and 4 bases at J, with 8 bases between the two ends. The CDR3 consists of 14 residues. Germline loops: CDR1 SGHTS, CDR2 YDEGEE.

This clone was seen a single time. The rearrangement uses TRBV5-1 and TRBJ2-1; 8 bases align to TRBD2. The V and J ends lost 0 bases and 4 bases, in that order; junction bases with no gene match: 6. In germline, CDR1 is SGHRS, CDR2 YFSETQ. The CDR3 is 16 residues long. CDR3 in DNA: TGCGCCAGCAGCTTGGATTCGGCTAGCGGGTACAATGAGCAGTTCTTC. It translates to CASSLDSASGYNEQFF.

The V and J genes are TRBV7-9 and TRBJ2-1; 8 nucleotides align to TRBD2. V lost 5 bases to trimming and J lost 4 bases; unmatched junction nucleotides: 7. CDR3 size: 15 residues. Germline loops: CDR1 SEHNR, CDR2 FQNEAQ (reference sequence). The CDR3 sequence: CASSTERELYNEQFF. As DNA, the CDR3 is TGTGCCAGCAGCACGGAGCGGGAGCTTTACAATGAGCAGTTCTTC.

The chain carries TRBV30 and TRBJ2-2; the match to TRBD2 covers 10 bases. The CDR3 covers 14 residues. The germline V gene encodes CDR1 GTSNPN and CDR2 SVGIG (reference sequence). Germline trimming cut 3 bases from V and 5 bases from J; bases unmatched to any gene: 3. The CDR3 is CAWRKRGGTGELFF. The CDR3 DNA reads as TGTGCCTGGAGGAAGCGGGGGGGTACCGGGGAGCTGTTTTTT.

The chain couples TRBV19 to TRBJ1-4; weak D call: TRBD1 (6 bases). Trimming took 6 bases from V and 3 from J, leaving 11 bases between them. The CDR3 spans 14 residues. Germline values: CDR1 LNHDA, CDR2 SQIVND (reference sequence). The CDR3 region is CASRTGTPNEKLFF. For the CDR3, the DNA is TGTGCCAGTAGGACCGGGACACCTAATGAAAAACTGTTTTTT.

This chain uses TRBV4-2 with TRBJ2-5; TRBD1 aligns across 7 bases. The junction had 9 bases not matched to a gene; V was cut back by 4 bases and J by 4 bases. Germline-derived CDR1 and CDR2 are LGHNA and YNFKEQ. The CDR3 is 15 residues long. The CDR3 loop reads CASSPKEGGTETQYF. The CDR3 nucleotides read TGTGCCAGCAGCCCGAAAGAAGGGGGCACAGAGACCCAGTACTTC.

This clone has only one observation. The CDR3 bases are TGCGCCAGCAGCCAAGGGGGCCAAGCCCACAATGAGCAGTTCTTC. It translates to CASSQGGQAHNEQFF. The chain couples TRBV4-1 to TRBJ2-1, with D possibly TRBD1 on 5 matching bases. Germline V gene data show CDR1 as MGHRA and CDR2 as YSYEKL. There are 15 residues in the CDR3. Trimming pared 1 base from V and 5 bases from J, leaving 12 bases between.

The V call is TRBV5-1, the J call TRBJ2-1; TRBD2 is a possible D gene (5 bases). The germline CDR1 and CDR2 sequences are SGHRS and YFSETQ. This CDR3 has 16 amino acids. Deletions cut 2 bases from V and 4 bases from J, with 16 bases between. The CDR3 region is CASSFGVIGPYNEQFF. As DNA, the CDR3 is TGCGCCAGCAGCTTCGGGGTCATAGGACCTTACAATGAGCAGTTCTTC. Supplemented by reference TRBV5-1 and TRBJ2-1, the full variable domain reads KAGVTQTPRYLIKTRGQQVTLSCSPISGHRSVSWYQQTPGQGLQFLFEYFSETQRNKGNFPGRFSGRQFSNSRSEMNVSTLELGDSALYLCASSFGVIGPYNEQFFGPGTRLTVL.

The chain links TRBV12-5 to TRBJ1-1; 9 bases align to TRBD1. The CDR3 spans 16 residues. Germline V lookup: CDR1 LGHNT, CDR2 FRNRAP. J lost 4 bases, V lost 3 bases, and 9 bases had no gene match. The CDR3 region has the DNA TGTGCTAGTGGTTTCAGTCGGGACAGGGCTACCACTGAAGCTTTCTTT. It encodes CASGFSRDRATTEAFF. The whole variable domain, remainder taken from reference TRBV12-5 and TRBJ1-1, is DARVTQTPRHKVTEMGQEVTMRCQPILGHNTVFWYRQTMMQGLELLAYFRNRAPLDDSGMPKDRFSAEMPDATLATLKIQPSEPRDSAVYFCASGFSRDRATTEAFFGQGTRLTVV.

The chain combines TRBV28 with TRBJ1-6, with 8 bases matching TRBD1. The CDR3 is made up of 16 amino acids. The trim removed 4 bases at V and 6 bases at J, leaving 8 bases unmatched. The germline CDR1 and CDR2 sequences are MDHEN and SYDVKM. CDR3 nucleotides: TGTGCCAGCAGTTACCCGACAGGGGAAATTAATTCACCCCTCCACTTT. It translates to CASSYPTGEINSPLHF.

This clone was observed once. This rearrangement joins TRBV29-1 to TRBJ2-1, with 11 nucleotides matching TRBD2. The CDR3 extends over 16 amino acids. Germline-derived CDR1 and CDR2 are SQVTM and ANQGSEA. V lost 1 base and J lost 5; bases outside the gene matches: 7. Written as DNA, the CDR3 is TGCAGCGTTGAAGGGACCGGGACTAGCGGAAACAATGAGCAGTTCTTC. Translated: CSVEGTGTSGNNEQFF.

The chain joins TRBV6-2 or TRBV6-3 to TRBJ2-2, with a possible D match to TRBD2 (6 bases). Trimming cost V 2 bases and J 6 bases, with 10 bases left between them. The CDR3 is made up of 14 amino acids. Germline lookup yields CDR1 MNHEY and CDR2 SVGEGT. DNA for the CDR3: TGTGCCAGCAGTTACCGGGGGTACTCCGGGGAGCTGTTTTTT. It is translated as CASSYRGYSGELFF.

The genes are TRBV7-9 and TRBJ2-1; 10 bases align to TRBD1. CDR1 and CDR2 (germline): SEHNR, FQNEAQ (reference sequence). V gave up 0 bases and J gave up 12 bases; unmatched junction bases: 11. This CDR3 is built from 16 residues. The CDR3 nucleotides read TGTGCCAGCAGCTTAGCGTCCGGGGACAGGGGAAACGTGCAGTTCTTC. Protein: CASSLASGDRGNVQFF.

The chain carries TRBV5-1 and TRBJ2-3, with D perhaps TRBD2 (5 bases). V was shortened by 4 bases and J by 1 base, with 10 bases between the two germline ends. Germline V lookup: CDR1 SGHRS, CDR2 YFSETQ. This CDR3 has 14 residues. CDR3 in DNA: TGCGCCAGCAGCCCGGTGGGAGGCACAGATACGCAGTATTTT. Translated: CASSPVGGTDTQYF.

This rearrangement joins TRBV28 to TRBJ2-7; 8 nucleotides match TRBD1. This CDR3 comprises 15 residues. The germline gives CDR1 MDHEN, CDR2 SYDVKM. V was pared by 2 bases and J by 2 bases, with 5 bases of the junction left unmatched. The CDR3 sequence: CASSLMVRGPYEQYF. DNA for the CDR3: TGTGCCAGCAGTTTAATGGTCAGGGGGCCCTACGAGCAGTACTTC.

The chain recombines TRBV6-6 with TRBJ2-5; 9 nucleotides match TRBD1. J lost 5 bases, V lost 2 bases, and 6 bases had no gene match. In germline, CDR1 is MNHNY, CDR2 SVGAGI (reference sequence). This CDR3 has 15 residues. The CDR3 DNA reads as TGTGCCAGCAGTTACACGTTAGACAGGGGGGAGACCCAGTACTTC. It translates to CASSYTLDRGETQYF.

This chain uses TRBV5-8 with TRBJ1-2; TRBD1 agrees at 11 bases. Trimming cost V 6 bases and J 8 bases; bases outside gene matches: 9. Germline CDR1 reads SGHTS; CDR2 reads YDEGEE. The CDR3 spans 14 residues. The CDR3 coding sequence is TGTGCCAGCACCCAAGGACAGGGGGCCTGGGGCTACACCTTC. Its protein is CASTQGQGAWGYTF. The full variable domain, completed using reference TRBV5-8 and TRBJ1-2, is EAGVTQSPTHLIKTRGQQATLRCSPISGHTSVYWYQQALGLGLQFLLWYDEGEERNRGNFPPRFSGRQFPNYSSELNVNALELEDSALYLCASTQGQGAWGYTFGSGTRLTVV.

The V gene is TRBV3-1 (or the pseudogene TRBV3-2), the J gene TRBJ2-4, with D maybe TRBD1 (6 bases). Germline CDR1 and CDR2: LGHDT and YNNKEL (reference sequence). Deletions cut 0 bases from V and 0 bases from J, with 12 bases between. The CDR3 is made up of 17 amino acids. CDR3 loop: CASSQDEGQVAKNIQYF. DNA of the CDR3: TGTGCCAGCAGCCAAGATGAGGGACAAGTAGCCAAAAACATTCAGTACTTC.